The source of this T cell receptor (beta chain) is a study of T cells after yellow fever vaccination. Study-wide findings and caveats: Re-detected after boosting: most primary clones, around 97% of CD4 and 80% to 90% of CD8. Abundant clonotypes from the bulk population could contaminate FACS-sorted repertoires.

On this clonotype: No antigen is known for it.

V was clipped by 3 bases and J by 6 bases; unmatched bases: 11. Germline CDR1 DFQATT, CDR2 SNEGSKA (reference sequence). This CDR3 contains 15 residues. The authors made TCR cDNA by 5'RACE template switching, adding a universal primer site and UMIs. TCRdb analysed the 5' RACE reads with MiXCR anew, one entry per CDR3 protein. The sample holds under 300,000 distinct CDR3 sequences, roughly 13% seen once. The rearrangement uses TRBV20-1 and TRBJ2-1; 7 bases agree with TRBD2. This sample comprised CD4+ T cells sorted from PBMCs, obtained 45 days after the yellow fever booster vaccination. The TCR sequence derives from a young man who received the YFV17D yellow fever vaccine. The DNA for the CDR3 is TGCAGTGCTAGGTCTGGGACTATCGGGACCAATGAGCAGTTCTTC. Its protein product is CSARSGTIGTNEQFF.